This entry concerns a single TCR beta chain. Which antigen it targets is not known. No much larger clonotype is one base removed from it; base qualities were not supplied. TCRbeta CDR3 regions were amplified from genomic DNA using the immunoSEQ Assay, a bias-controlled multiplex PCR. As for the original processing: The number of nucleated cells in each sample was estimated from the amplification of reference gene primers within the assay. To quantify the absolute abundance of each unique TCRbeta CDR3 rearrangement, sequence reads were collapsed and filtered. For each sample, productive Simpson clonality was calculated by taking the square root of Simpson's diversity index across productive rearrangements. TCRdb carries this immuneACCESS record with in-frame sequences only. Its versions omit some clonotypes, under half of them owing to an unresolved V gene in the studies checked, with the rest unexplained. That table supplies the V and J calls and clone size; D and trimming were determined from the DNA. Present in this sample are about 120,000 clones, more than 90% of which were seen just once. 3% to 4% of the sample rests with the top ten.

The sample is drawn from a study of blood T cell repertoires in COVID-19 (dated by TCRdb to the early 2020s). In the study overall: Samples covering the acute and convalescent phases of COVID-19 were provided by collaborators in the United States, Italy and Spain. The prospective study material was composed of cDNA or gDNA derived from T cells, B-cell-depleted T cells, or PBMCs. Deeply sampled blood TCRbeta repertoires from subjects exposed to, actively infected with, or recovered from COVID-19 were included in the dataset. Nearly every sample came with metadata listing a de-identified subject ID, COVID-19 status, age in years and sex. The samples were drawn from the first 160 participants of the ongoing ImmuneRACE study and from 950 to 1,500 subjects provided by 6 global collaborators. Where available, HLA class I and class II types were taken from metadata supplied by the sample provider and were not determined by assay-based typing. A freely available public database, intended as a resource for researchers studying the immune response to SARS-CoV-2, is where the repertoires were released. Overall study outcomes, separate from this receptor: Clinical and demographic metadata were provided uncurated, with the amount varying by source and participant.

Each collaborating institution followed its own protocols to collect whole blood in K2EDTA tubes. For TCRbeta analysis, collaborators shipped samples in one of three forms: frozen whole blood, isolated PBMCs, or DNA extracted from either of those sample types. The receptor's source is a man in his forties or fifties with active COVID-19. Source material: peripheral blood.

The CDR3 protein sequence reads: CASRDYQETQYF. The DNA sequence reads TGTGCCAGCAGGGACTATCAAGAGACCCAGTACTTC. Rearrangement joined TRBV6-5 to TRBJ2-5, and perhaps TRBD2 as D gene, on 6 matching bases. CDR1 MNHEY and CDR2 SVGAGI were looked up in the germline V gene. V is reduced by 6 bases and J by 2 bases, leaving a spacing of 7 bases between them. The CDR3 holds 12 amino acids from the cysteine to the phenylalanine. Only CDR3 DNA is held: 36 bases, read in frame from base 1.